This T cell receptor (beta chain) was profiled in a study of shared clonotypes between healthy human individuals. Study at large: Each donor contributed plates that comprised three CD4 naive, three CD4 memory, two CD8 naive and one CD8 memory.

TCRdb keeps only in-frame clones here, not all; method: immunoSEQ multiplex PCR. The table shows about 960,000 clones, with approximately 76% occurring only once. A few counts support this clone. Germline CDR1 SNHLY, CDR2 FYNNEI. This CDR3 has 15 residues. The V end was cut by 7 bases, the J end by 5 bases, with 20 bases between. The TCR comes from a man aged 18 to 29 in good health. The sequenced material came from memory CD4+ T cells sorted from blood. Specified subset: CD45RA-negative fraction. The chain couples TRBV2 to TRBJ2-5, with D possibly being TRBD1 (8 bases). The CDR3 DNA sequence: TGTGCCAGCACTCCGAACAGGGGGGGAGGCGAGACCCAGTACTTC. Translation: CASTPNRGGGETQYF.